This T cell receptor (beta chain) was profiled in a study of blood T cell repertoires in COVID-19. There are 15 residues in the CDR3. V was pared by 0 bases and J by 7 bases, with 13 bases between. Germline CDR1 and CDR2: SGHTA and FQGTGA. Original methodology: The assay estimated nucleated cells by amplifying reference gene primers. The method was immunoSEQ multiplex PCR; TCRdb's version includes in-frame clones alone and lacks a portion of them. V, J and clone size are those of that table, while D and trimming were read from the DNA. The data contain more than 300,000 clones, about 83% of them seen just once; the ten biggest clones take up 1.2%.

This TCR came from a woman aged 45-65 years with acute or convalescent COVID-19. What was sequenced was peripheral blood. The chain is built from TRBV7-3 and TRBJ2-1; D may be TRBD2 (6 bases). CDR3 coding DNA: TGTGCCAGCAGCTTAACCCGGGAGAGGGGAAATGAGCAGTTCTTC. This codes for CASSLTRERGNEQFF.